This entry lists 10 T cell receptor beta chains sequenced from one sample in a study of cytomegalovirus exposure and HLA in healthy donors. The study ran its PCR with 60 Vbeta and 13 Jbeta primers. The repertoire was sequenced with immunoSEQ multiplex PCR; TCRdb's copy has only in-frame clones and lacks some. The table records 150,000 to 200,000 clones, 75% to 80% of them present only once. The sample was PBMCs. These receptors all come from a middle-aged man in good health and CMV-seropositive.

The chain carries TRBV6-1 and TRBJ2-3; D is perhaps TRBD2 (5 bases). Germline V gene lookup returns CDR1 MNHNS and CDR2 SASEGT. Deletions cut 4 bases from V and 3 bases from J, with 11 bases between. CDR3 length equals 14 residues. For the CDR3, the DNA is TGTGCCAGCAGTGGCGGACGGGATACAGATACGCAGTATTTT. It specifies CASSGGRDTDTQYF.

The chain employs TRBV2 and TRBJ2-1, with TRBD2 matching 16 bases. The CDR3 totals 19 residues. The germline V gene encodes CDR1 SNHLY and CDR2 FYNNEI. Trimming removed 4 bases from V and 6 bases from J; junction bases left unmatched: 12. CDR3 in amino acids: CASSAVPGLAGGPGNEQFF. In nucleotides, the CDR3 is TGTGCCAGCAGTGCTGTCCCGGGACTAGCGGGAGGGCCAGGCAATGAGCAGTTCTTC.

The rearrangement uses TRBV6-1 and TRBJ2-5; D gene unclear. The CDR3 length is 15 residues. CDR1 MNHNS and CDR2 SASEGT come from the germline V gene. Deletions cut 3 bases from V and 0 bases from J, with 11 bases between. Here the CDR3 reads CASSDLFRNQETQYF. The DNA for the CDR3 is TGTGCCAGCAGTGATCTATTCAGGAACCAAGAGACCCAGTACTTC.

The chain uses TRBV7-9 and TRBJ2-7; D unresolved. The V gene lost 3 bases and the J gene lost 4 bases, with 10 bases spanning the gap. Germline loops: CDR1 SEHNR, CDR2 FQNEAQ (reference sequence). The CDR3 spans 13 residues. The CDR3 reads CASSFSAEYEQYF. Written as DNA, the CDR3 is TGTGCCAGCAGCTTTTCGGCGGAATACGAGCAGTACTTC.

This chain uses TRBV21-1 with TRBJ2-1; the DNA was not compared with TRBD2, the D call given in the table. TRBV21-1 is recorded as a pseudogene. The CDR3 length is 18 residues. Here the CDR3 reads CASSKISFGGQAYNEQFF. The CDR3 DNA follows: TGTGCCAGCAGCAAAATTTCGTTCGGGGGGCAAGCCTACAATGAGCAGTTCTTC.

This chain links TRBV30 with TRBJ2-7, with D possibly matching TRBD2 (6 bases). V was cut by 1 base and J by 7 bases, with 20 bases left in between. From germline, CDR1 is GTSNPN and CDR2 SVGIG (reference sequence). The CDR3 runs 15 residues. CDR3 sequence: CAWSALKDIGGEQYF. The CDR3, as DNA: TGTGCCTGGAGTGCCCTCAAGGACATCGGGGGAGAGCAGTACTTC.

This chain joins TRBV18 and TRBJ2-5, with TRBD1 identical over 11 bases. The CDR3 totals 16 residues. The junction had 5 bases not matched to a gene; V was cut back by 4 bases and J by 1 base. Germline CDR1 is KGHSH and CDR2 is LQKENI. The CDR3 sequence: CASSLGTGGSQETQYF. In DNA, the CDR3 is TGTGCCAGCTCACTCGGGACAGGGGGGAGCCAAGAGACCCAGTACTTC.

The chain carries TRBV9 and TRBJ2-1; D gene unclear. The CDR3 sequence is 15 residues long. Germline loops: CDR1 SGDLS, CDR2 YYNGEE. V was cut by 0 bases and J by 2 bases, with 9 bases left in between. This CDR3 reads CASSVAARTYNEQFF. The CDR3 nucleotides are TGTGCCAGCAGCGTAGCGGCTAGAACCTACAATGAGCAGTTCTTC.

The genes are TRBV29-1 and TRBJ2-1; 10 bases agree with TRBD1. Trimming took 6 bases from V and 6 from J; bases not matched to a gene: 17. Germline-derived CDR1 and CDR2 are SQVTM and ANQGSEA. This CDR3 has 17 amino acids. CDR3 DNA sequence: TGCAGCGTCGCCGGGGGTCCGGGACAGGGGTTTGGCAATGAGCAGTTCTTC. Translation: CSVAGGPGQGFGNEQFF.

A few counts support this clone. The chain joins TRBV2 to TRBJ1-5; D ambiguous. This CDR3 spans 15 amino acids. V was clipped by 3 bases and J by 1 base, with 10 bases between them. CDR1 SNHLY and CDR2 FYNNEI come from the germline V gene. This chain's CDR3 is CASSDNSLSNQPQHF. The CDR3 region has the DNA TGTGCCAGCAGTGACAACAGCCTGAGCAATCAGCCCCAGCATTTT.